These 21 T cell receptor beta chains came from one sample sequenced in a study of PD-1 blockade in classical Hodgkin lymphoma. With no exception, relapse followed autologous stem cell transplantation in all patients, and brentuximab vedotin exposure varied. TCRdb's copy holds only in-frame clones and misses some; the assay was immunoSEQ multiplex PCR. The top ten hold 5.5% of the sample, which has 42,000 or so clones, 70% to 90% seen once. This specimen consisted of peripheral blood mononuclear cells (PBMCs), obtained before the second cycle of nivolumab. The receptors come from a human donor with classical Hodgkin lymphoma.

The J gene is TRBJ2-7, the V gene TRBV4-1; 9 bases agree with TRBD2. V shed 4 bases and J 6 bases; nucleotides not matched to a gene: 16. The CDR3 extends over 17 amino acids. From germline, CDR1 is MGHRA and CDR2 YSYEKL. CDR3 protein: CASSPLGLGGRASEQYF. CDR3 nucleotides: TGCGCCAGCAGCCCGCTTGGTTTAGGCGGGAGGGCCTCCGAGCAGTACTTC.

This clone was recorded once. V gene TRBV5-1 combines with J gene TRBJ2-1; 9 bases are a match to TRBD1. The ends lost 4 bases at V and 3 bases at J; junction bases unmatched: 2. The V gene's germline CDR1 is SGHRS and CDR2 YFSETQ. The length of the CDR3 is 14 residues. CDR3 sequence reads: CASSRTGDYNEQFF. CDR3 bases: TGCGCCAGCAGCCGGACAGGGGACTACAATGAGCAGTTCTTC.

Only one count was recorded for this clone. J is TRBJ2-4 and V is TRBV19, with 9 bases lining up with TRBD2. V was clipped by 5 bases and J by 5 bases; unmatched bases: 4. This CDR3 spans 14 amino acids. Germline CDR1 reads LNHDA; CDR2 reads SQIVND (reference sequence). DNA of the CDR3: TGTGCCAGTAGTGCTTTAGCGGGGGAAAACATTCAGTACTTC. Protein: CASSALAGENIQYF.

This clone was seen only a few times. The chain links TRBV11-2 to TRBJ2-7, with D perhaps matching TRBD2 (5 bases). Trimming shortened V by 5 bases and J by 0 bases, and 5 bases separated the two germline ends. There are 12 residues in the CDR3. Germline CDR1 reads SGHAT; CDR2 reads FQNNGV. DNA for the CDR3: TGTGCCAGCAGCCGGGGCTCCTACGAGCAGTACTTC. Protein product: CASSRGSYEQYF.

V gene TRBV5-1 combines with J gene TRBJ2-1; D may be TRBD2 (5 bases). Trimming removed 0 bases at V and 10 bases at J, with 11 bases between. Per the germline V gene, CDR1 is SGHRS and CDR2 is YFSETQ. The CDR3 has 13 residues. CDR3 loop: CASSLALATEQFF. The CDR3 DNA sequence: TGCGCCAGCAGCTTGGCCCTAGCCACCGAGCAGTTCTTC.

V and J are TRBV28 and TRBJ2-7; maybe TRBD1 (6 bases). V was trimmed by 6 bases and J by 1 base, leaving 10 bases between them. Germline V gene lookup returns CDR1 MDHEN and CDR2 SYDVKM. This CDR3 is built from 13 residues. The CDR3 here is CASRRQASYEQYF. The CDR3 bases are TGTGCCAGCAGAAGACAGGCATCCTACGAGCAGTACTTC.

The chain links TRBV5-1 to TRBJ1-2; 7 bases fit TRBD1. CDR3 length: 14 amino acids. Germline V gene data show CDR1 as SGHRS and CDR2 as YFSETQ. Germline trimming cut 0 bases from V and 2 bases from J; bases unmatched to any gene: 1. CDR3 coding DNA: TGCGCCAGCAGCTTGGAGGGACAGAACTATGGCTACACCTTC. The encoded protein is CASSLEGQNYGYTF.

As DNA, the CDR3 is TGTGCCAGCAGCTTAAAGGGGGATGCTTGGGAGACCCAGTACTTC. This translates into CASSLKGDAWETQYF. The chain links TRBV11-2 to TRBJ2-5, with D maybe TRBD1 (6 bases). The CDR3 contains 15 residues. Germline CDR1 is SGHAT and CDR2 is FQNNGV. V dropped 2 bases and J dropped 5 bases, with 15 bases sitting between them.

The V and J genes are TRBV19 and TRBJ2-7; D unresolved. From germline, CDR1 is LNHDA and CDR2 SQIVND (reference sequence). This CDR3 comprises 15 residues. V was shortened by 6 bases and J by 1 base, with 16 bases between the two germline ends. CDR3 bases: TGTGCCAGTAGACTTCGGGCAGGCCCTTCCTACGAGCAGTACTTC. Its protein is CASRLRAGPSYEQYF.

The chain employs TRBV6-5 and TRBJ2-5; D possibly corresponds to TRBD2 (6 bases). With 6 bases removed from V and 6 bases from J, the gap between germline ends came to 17 bases. The CDR3 runs to 14 residues. The germline gives CDR1 MNHEY, CDR2 SVGAGI. The CDR3 region is CASSRRGGSKTQYF. CDR3 coding DNA: TGTGCCAGCAGCAGAAGGGGAGGCTCGAAGACCCAGTACTTC.

The table lists this clone with a few counts. The rearrangement links TRBV2 to TRBJ2-7; D assignment may be TRBD1 or TRBD2 (6 bases each). This CDR3 is 12 amino acids long. The V gene's germline CDR1 is SNHLY and CDR2 FYNNEI. V lost 8 bases to trimming and J lost 7 bases, with 15 bases between them. The CDR3 protein is CASGGTWDEQYF. CDR3 DNA: TGTGCCAGCGGGGGGACATGGGATGAGCAGTACTTC.

This chain uses TRBV4-3 with TRBJ2-5; D is possibly TRBD1 (5 bases). The CDR3 contains 15 residues. Deletions cut 1 base from V and 4 bases from J, with 13 bases between. CDR1 and CDR2 (germline): LGHNA, YSLEER. Here the CDR3 reads CASSQAQGRAETQYF. The CDR3 DNA reads TGCGCCAGCAGCCAAGCGCAGGGCAGGGCAGAGACCCAGTACTTC.

This sequence joins TRBV9 and TRBJ2-1, with TRBD2 matching 12 bases. This CDR3 region has 17 residues. The germline V gene has CDR1 SGDLS and CDR2 YYNGEE. The V and J ends lost 6 bases and 5 bases, in that order; junction bases with no gene match: 12. The chain's CDR3 is CASTPGLAGSRNNEQFF. The CDR3 region has the DNA TGTGCCAGCACCCCGGGACTAGCGGGTTCCCGAAACAATGAGCAGTTCTTC.

This clone was detected once. The J gene is TRBJ1-5, the V gene TRBV28; TRBD1 is a possible D gene (5 bases). CDR3 length equals 15 residues. CDR1 is MDHEN, CDR2 SYDVKM, per germline. V lost 7 bases and J lost 2, with 15 bases in between. CDR3 protein: CASTRLQGGNQPQHF. CDR3 in DNA: TGTGCCAGCACCCGACTCCAGGGAGGCAATCAGCCCCAGCATTTT.

The chain carries TRBV29-1 and TRBJ1-2; TRBD1 aligns across 7 bases. The CDR3 has 12 residues. V lost 5 bases and J lost 4; bases outside the gene matches: 4. Germline assignment: CDR1 SQVTM and CDR2 ANQGSEA. As DNA, the CDR3 is TGCAGCGTTTTGACAGGGAGCTATGGCTACACCTTC. The encoded protein is CSVLTGSYGYTF.

This clone appeared once. The chain employs TRBV7-6 and TRBJ2-7; 10 bases map to TRBD2. Trimming took 5 bases from V and 2 from J; bases not matched to a gene: 6. The CDR3 spans 15 residues. Per germline, CDR1 SGHVS and CDR2 FNYEAQ. CDR3 protein: CASSLLAGEPYEQYF. The CDR3 bases are TGTGCCAGCAGCCTCCTAGCGGGGGAACCCTACGAGCAGTACTTC.

The CDR3 region is CASTQGLYSTDTQYF. CDR3 bases: TGTGCCAGCACCCAGGGATTGTATAGCACAGATACGCAGTATTTT. The rearrangement joins TRBV9 to TRBJ2-3, with a possible D match to TRBD1 (5 bases). Trimming left V 6 bases short and J 0 bases short, with 14 bases between. Germline V gene lookup returns CDR1 SGDLS and CDR2 YYNGEE. The CDR3 loop spans 15 amino acids.

The chain carries TRBV6-5 and TRBJ2-5, with TRBD2 matching 8 bases. Germline V gives CDR1 MNHEY, CDR2 SVGAGI. Trimming took 2 bases from V and 5 from J; bases not matched to a gene: 7. The CDR3 is 15 residues long. DNA for the CDR3: TGTGCCAGCAGTTACCGAGGACTAGCCCAGGAGACCCAGTACTTC. It specifies CASSYRGLAQETQYF.

The chain has TRBV6-4 and TRBJ2-3, with 8 nucleotides matching TRBD2. Trimming removed 0 bases from V and 0 bases from J; junction bases left unmatched: 2. The CDR3 runs 16 residues. In germline, CDR1 is MRHNA, CDR2 SNTAGT. The CDR3 coding sequence is TGTGCCAGCAGTGACTCGCCTAGCGGGAGCACAGATACGCAGTATTTT. It is translated as CASSDSPSGSTDTQYF.

The V call is TRBV5-6, the J call TRBJ1-1, with a possible D match to TRBD1 (5 bases). From germline, CDR1 is SGHDT and CDR2 YYEEEE. With 2 bases removed from V and 8 bases from J, the gap between germline ends came to 10 bases. This CDR3 contains 12 residues. The DNA of the CDR3 is TGTGCCAGCAGCTTTCTCGACAGAGAAGCTTTCTTT. Amino acids: CASSFLDREAFF.

This clone was seen just once. V gene TRBV7-6 combines with J gene TRBJ2-1; 7 bases are a match to TRBD2. Germline V lookup: CDR1 SGHVS, CDR2 FNYEAQ. V trimming: 3 bases; J trimming: 1 base; junction bases outside the gene matches: 9. This CDR3 spans 17 amino acids. Here the CDR3 reads CASSFNVAGTSYNEQFF. In DNA, the CDR3 is TGTGCCAGCAGCTTTAACGTAGCGGGTACTTCCTACAATGAGCAGTTCTTC.